This record concerns one T cell receptor (beta chain) sequence. Its target is not known. Germline CDR1 reads MNHEY; CDR2 reads SVGEGT. The CDR3 spans 15 residues. V was pared by 4 bases and J by 3 bases, with 16 bases between. This record belongs to a study of blood T cells in healthy people across ages. Total RNA was isolated from each sample in quantities of at least 6 micrograms. Study observations and caveats: TCR beta diversity, measured per million T cells, fell in a roughly linear way with age.

Next came a second PCR, run for about 6 to 12 cycles, which used a sample-barcoded 5' primer along with a J-beta primer mix. The authors tagged each cDNA molecule using a template-switch adaptor with 12 random nucleotides. TCRdb independently ran MiXCR on the 5' RACE reads; one entry per CDR3 protein. The profile shows roughly 1.4 million distinct CDR3 sequences, roughly 64% of them singletons. The material sequenced was blood. This clonotype was sampled from a young man in good health. This chain joins TRBV6-2 or TRBV6-3 and TRBJ2-7; D may be TRBD2 (5 bases). CDR3 residues: CASSSPPTGIYEQYF. The CDR3 DNA reads TGTGCCAGCAGTTCCCCTCCTACGGGAATCTACGAGCAGTACTTC.